Reported below is one TCR beta chain. Its antigen is undetermined. These data are taken from a study of T cells in localized non-small cell lung cancer. The study, taken as a whole, reports: The highest T cell clonality was in uninvolved adjacent lung, above tumor.

TCRdb keeps only in-frame clones here, not all; method: immunoSEQ multiplex PCR. The data show fewer than 13,000 clones, around 83% seen once. With V trimmed by 8 bases and J by 10 bases, 13 bases remained unmatched. CDR1 and CDR2 from the germline V gene are MNHEY and SMNVEV (reference sequence). The CDR3 length is 15 residues. V gene TRBV27 combines with J gene TRBJ1-4; TRBD1 matches at 10 bases. The sample was peripheral blood, taken before any cancer treatment. This TCR was recovered from a male donor older than 55 with stage III lung adenocarcinoma. The CDR3 nucleotides are TGTGCCAGCGGAATCCCGGGACAGGGGATAGGAAAACTGTTTTTT. Encoded protein: CASGIPGQGIGKLFF.